These 16 T cell receptor beta chains were all obtained from the same sample, sequenced in a study of TIL therapy for anti-PD-1-resistant metastatic lung cancer. The time point here: pre-treatment sample, taken before nivolumab and TIL therapy. The immunoSEQ assay was v3. The repertoire was sequenced with immunoSEQ multiplex PCR; TCRdb's copy has only in-frame clones and lacks some. The repertoire holds tens of thousands of clones, with 55% to 75% as singletons. This specimen was blood, taken at baseline. The receptors were sampled from a person aged 30 to 80 with non-small cell lung cancer.

This sequence joins TRBV4-1 and TRBJ1-2, with a possible D match to TRBD1 (5 bases). CDR3 size: 15 residues. The V end lost 2 bases, the J end lost 3 bases, and 13 bases lay between the germline ends. Germline V gene data show CDR1 as MGHRA and CDR2 as YSYEKL. The chain's CDR3 is CASSQNSATDYGYTF. CDR3 nucleotide sequence: TGCGCCAGCAGCCAAAACAGCGCGACAGACTATGGCTACACCTTC.

This clone was observed a handful of times. A junction boundary mismatches the germline segment, possibly from a read error. V usage is TRBV7-7 and J usage is TRBJ1-3; no definite D call. The V gene's germline CDR1 is SSHAT and CDR2 FNYEAQ (reference sequence). The CDR3 consists of 13 residues. CDR3 amino acids: CASSLSAGNTIYF. The DNA of the CDR3 is TGTGCTAGCAGCTTAAGTGCTGGAAACACCATATATTTT.

The chain has TRBV9 and TRBJ2-2; weak D call: TRBD2 (5 bases). This CDR3 is built from 14 residues. Germline V gives CDR1 SGDLS, CDR2 YYNGEE. V lost 4 bases and J lost 2, with 9 bases in between. CDR3 loop: CASSQGLNTGELFF. The CDR3 nucleotides read TGTGCCAGCAGCCAAGGACTTAACACCGGGGAGCTGTTTTTT.

The chain recombines TRBV6-1 with TRBJ2-5; the D call may be TRBD1 or TRBD2 (5 bases each). The CDR3 loop spans 13 amino acids. Germline V lookup: CDR1 MNHNS, CDR2 SASEGT. Between the trimmed V and J ends, which lost 5 bases and 2 bases, there was a span of 9 bases. CDR3 loop: CASSPGPQETQYF. The DNA of the CDR3 is TGTGCCAGCAGTCCGGGACCGCAAGAGACCCAGTACTTC.

This clone was counted between two and nine times. The V and J genes are TRBV5-1 and TRBJ1-2; no clear D. The CDR3 runs 12 residues. Trimming stripped 4 bases from V and 8 bases from J, with 12 bases between. The germline gives CDR1 SGHRS, CDR2 YFSETQ. This chain's CDR3 is CASSHGEGGYTF. In nucleotides, the CDR3 is TGCGCCAGCAGCCACGGTGAAGGGGGCTACACCTTC.

CDR3 DNA sequence: TGCGCCAGCAGCGACGACGTCAACTATGGCTACACCTTC. Protein sequence: CASSDDVNYGYTF. The rearrangement joins TRBV5-1 to TRBJ1-2; D call uncertain. Germline values: CDR1 SGHRS, CDR2 YFSETQ. V lost 4 bases, J lost 2 bases, and 9 bases lay in between. The CDR3 covers 13 residues. Filled out from reference TRBV5-1 and TRBJ1-2, the complete variable domain reads KAGVTQTPRYLIKTRGQQVTLSCSPISGHRSVSWYQQTPGQGLQFLFEYFSETQRNKGNFPGRFSGRQFSNSRSEMNVSTLELGDSALYLCASSDDVNYGYTFGSGTRLTVV.

This clone came up once. The J gene is TRBJ2-7, the V gene TRBV6-5; maybe TRBD2 (6 bases). In germline, CDR1 is MNHEY, CDR2 SVGAGI. V dropped 0 bases and J dropped 3 bases, with 12 bases sitting between them. The CDR3 loop spans 15 amino acids. The CDR3 DNA is TGTGCCAGCAGTTACTCGTGGGAGGCCCACTACGAGCAGTACTTC. Residues: CASSYSWEAHYEQYF.

The chain has TRBV7-9 and TRBJ1-2, with D uncertain. The length of the CDR3 is 14 residues. V gave up 5 bases and J gave up 4 bases, with 14 bases separating them. Germline loops: CDR1 SEHNR, CDR2 FQNEAQ (reference sequence). The CDR3 protein is CASSGSQLFYGYTF. The DNA for the CDR3 is TGTGCCAGCAGCGGGTCCCAGTTATTCTATGGCTACACCTTC.

The chain recombines TRBV20-1 with TRBJ1-2; D unclear. The germline V gene has CDR1 DFQATT and CDR2 SNEGSKA (reference sequence). The length of the CDR3 is 10 residues. The chain's CDR3 is CNPESGGYTF. The CDR3 DNA is TGCAACCCAGAATCGGGGGGCTACACCTTC.

The V and J genes are TRBV7-6 and TRBJ2-6; 8 nucleotides line up with TRBD1. The CDR3 runs 15 residues. The germline CDR1 and CDR2 sequences are SGHVS and FNYEAQ. V lost 5 bases, J lost 4 bases, and 4 bases stayed unmatched. This CDR3 is CASSRQGSGANVLTF. The CDR3 nucleotides are TGTGCCAGCAGCCGACAGGGGTCCGGGGCCAACGTCCTGACTTTC.

This clone was seen more than once but under ten times. V and J are TRBV5-1 and TRBJ1-1; D might be TRBD1 (6 bases). Germline CDR1 and CDR2: SGHRS and YFSETQ. Trimming cost V 0 bases and J 4 bases, with 10 bases left between them. This CDR3 region has 14 residues. CDR3 nucleotide sequence: TGCGCCAGCAGCTTGGGGCAGGGGAGCACTGAAGCTTTCTTT. Amino acids: CASSLGQGSTEAFF.

This clone occurred a few times. The chain uses TRBV7-9 and TRBJ2-1, with 9 bases lining up with TRBD1. The CDR3 consists of 15 residues. J lost 9 bases, V lost 5 bases, and 11 bases had no gene match. The germline V gene has CDR1 SEHNR and CDR2 FQNEAQ (reference sequence). CDR3 sequence (DNA): TGTGCCAGCAGCCCCCGAGACAGGGGGTATGGTGAGCAGTTCTTC. This gives the protein CASSPRDRGYGEQFF.

This sequence joins TRBV29-1 and TRBJ2-5, with D uncertain. The CDR3 contains 10 residues. With 6 bases removed from V and 1 base from J, the gap between germline ends came to 3 bases. Germline V gene sequence: CDR1 SQVTM, CDR2 ANQGSEA. CDR3 in DNA: TGCAGCGTAGCCCAAGAGACCCAGTACTTC. This gives the protein CSVAQETQYF. Combining the CDR3 with reference TRBV29-1 and TRBJ2-5 gives the whole variable domain SAVISQKPSRDICQRGTSLTIQCQVDSQVTMMFWYRQQPGQSLTLIATANQGSEATYESGFVIDKFPISRPNLTFSTLTVSNMSPEDSSIYLCSVAQETQYFGPGTRLLVL.

The sample holds a few counts of this clone. The chain is built from TRBV6-5 and TRBJ2-7; D unresolved. The CDR3 length is 14 residues. CDR1 is MNHEY and CDR2 is SVGAGI in the germline V gene. Trimming removed 8 bases at V and 0 bases at J, with 14 bases between. The CDR3 DNA sequence: TGTGCCAGCCGCCTGACGGGTTCCTCCTACGAGCAGTACTTC. Translating it yields CASRLTGSSYEQYF.

The rearrangement uses TRBV2 and TRBJ2-5; D possibly corresponds to TRBD1 (5 bases). Trimming removed 4 bases at V and 3 bases at J, with 9 bases between. The CDR3 runs 13 residues. The germline gives CDR1 SNHLY, CDR2 FYNNEI. The chain's CDR3 is CASSVYRKETQYF. In nucleotides, the CDR3 is TGTGCCAGCAGTGTTTACAGGAAAGAGACCCAGTACTTC.

The chain employs TRBV5-1 and TRBJ2-5; no definite D call. CDR1 is SGHRS, CDR2 YFSETQ, per germline. This CDR3 comprises 12 residues. Trimming left V 0 bases short and J 1 base short, with 1 base between. CDR3 loop: CASSLGQETQYF. In nucleotides, the CDR3 is TGCGCCAGCAGCTTGGGCCAAGAGACCCAGTACTTC.